The next 4 T cell receptor beta chains were all read from a single sample in a study of blood T cell repertoires in COVID-19. TCRdb keeps only in-frame clones here, not all; method: immunoSEQ multiplex PCR. The top ten clones hold 3.5% to 5% of a sample with approximately 15,000 clones, more than 75% of them seen once. The sample consisted of peripheral blood. These receptors were obtained from a man in his sixties with active COVID-19.

The rearrangement links TRBV11-2 to TRBJ2-6; TRBD1 aligns across 7 bases. V dropped 3 bases and J dropped 0; count of bases not matched to a gene: 5. The germline CDR1 and CDR2 sequences are SGHAT and FQNNGV. The CDR3 runs to 17 residues. The CDR3 reads CASSLDRWSSGANVLTF. DNA for the CDR3: TGTGCCAGCAGCTTGGACAGGTGGTCCTCTGGGGCCAACGTCCTGACTTTC.

The chain carries TRBV24-1 and TRBJ2-3; 8 bases map to TRBD2. J lost 4 bases, V lost 8 bases, and 4 bases had no gene match. Germline V gives CDR1 KGHDR, CDR2 SFDVKD. CDR3 length: 13 residues. CDR3 nucleotides: TGTGCCACCACTAGCGGGCCGGCAGATACGCAGTATTTT. Its protein is CATTSGPADTQYF.

The V and J genes are TRBV10-3 and TRBJ1-2, with 8 bases identical to TRBD1. The CDR3 is made up of 14 amino acids. V shed 6 bases and J 2 bases; nucleotides not matched to a gene: 5. Germline values: CDR1 ENHRY, CDR2 SYGVKD. In DNA, the CDR3 is TGTGCCATCAGAGTAACAGGGGGAAACTATGGCTACACCTTC. Its protein product is CAIRVTGGNYGYTF.

This chain links TRBV5-1 with TRBJ2-1, with TRBD1 identical over 9 bases. Looked up from germline, CDR1 is SGHRS and CDR2 is YFSETQ. With 5 bases clipped from V and 7 bases from J, the junction kept 7 bases outside the gene matches. CDR3 length: 14 residues. As DNA, the CDR3 is TGCGCCAGCAGTCCCGGGACAGGGAGGAATGAGCAGTTCTTC. This gives the protein CASSPGTGRNEQFF.